These T cell receptor beta chains were read from a single sample in a study of cytomegalovirus exposure and HLA in healthy donors. Here immunoSEQ multiplex PCR was the method, and the copy in TCRdb shows in-frame clones only, minus some. Seen in this sample are around 120,000 clones; the ten most common clones hold about 0.59%. Specimen: PBMCs. Source of these receptors: a man aged 45-65 years in good health and CMV-seronegative. Each CDR3 is given with its conserved first and last residue. A D gene is named only where the DNA matches it firmly.

CDR3 protein	CDR3 DNA	D gene	J gene	V gene	CDR3 length
CSVGDRAYGYTF	TGCAGCGTCGGAGACAGGGCCTATGGCTACACCTTC	TRBD1	TRBJ1-2	TRBV29-1	12
CASSREGRGSSYEQYF	TGTGCCAGCAGCCGGGAGGGGAGGGGGAGCTCCTACGAGCAGTACTTC	NA	TRBJ2-7	TRBV4-2	16
CASSSPGRGMGEQYF	TGTGCCAGCAGCTCGCCCGGCAGGGGCATGGGCGAGCAGTACTTC	NA	TRBJ2-7	TRBV5-4	15
CASSPQGSVHEQYF	TGTGCCAGCTCACCTCAGGGGAGCGTCCACGAGCAGTACTTC	NA	TRBJ2-7	TRBV18	14
CASSLADSSYEQYF	TGCGCCAGCAGCTTGGCGGACAGCTCCTACGAGCAGTACTTC	NA	TRBJ2-7	TRBV5-1	14
CASSPSLQGGDNEQFF	TGTGCCAGCTCACCAAGCCTACAGGGTGGGGACAATGAGCAGTTCTTC	NA	TRBJ2-1	TRBV18	16
CASSQDRGEQYF	TGCGCCAGCAGCCAGGACAGGGGCGAGCAGTACTTC	TRBD1	TRBJ2-7	TRBV5-1	12
CASSPTPQRGEETQYF	TGTGCCAGCAGCCCCACCCCCCAGCGGGGGGAGGAGACCCAGTACTTC	TRBD2	TRBJ2-5	TRBV7-6	16
CASSIASTSDEQYF	TGTGCCAGTAGTATAGCATCCACCTCGGACGAGCAGTACTTC	NA	TRBJ2-7	TRBV19	14
CAISESTGGRTEAFF	TGTGCCATCAGTGAGTCGACAGGGGGCAGGACTGAAGCTTTCTTT	TRBD1	TRBJ1-1	TRBV10-3	15
CASPQELFF	TGTGCCAGTCCCCAGGAGCTGTTTTTT	NA	TRBJ2-2	TRBV7-9	9
CASSEPGQGAGGYTF	TGTGCCAGCAGTGAACCGGGACAGGGGGCAGGTGGCTACACCTTC	TRBD1	TRBJ1-2	TRBV6-1	15
CASNADRGRDEQFF	TGTGCCAGCAACGCGGACAGGGGGAGGGATGAGCAGTTCTTC	TRBD1	TRBJ2-1	TRBV6-5	14
CASSFTGLTDTQYF	TGTGCCAGCAGCTTTACAGGGCTCACAGATACGCAGTATTTT	NA	TRBJ2-3	TRBV7-8	14
CASSPVEGFDEQYF	TGTGCCAGCTCACCAGTTGAGGGCTTCGACGAGCAGTACTTC	NA	TRBJ2-7	TRBV18	14
CASSSWQTGELFF	TGTGCCAGCAGCTCCTGGCAGACCGGGGAGCTGTTTTTT	NA	TRBJ2-2	TRBV7-6	13
CASSVGGGQVYYNSPLHF	TGTGCCAGCAGTGTCGGGGGAGGGCAGGTTTACTATAATTCACCCCTCCACTTT	NA	TRBJ1-6	TRBV6-1	18
CASSPDRGPYGYTF	TGTGCCAGCAGCCCGGACAGGGGGCCGTATGGCTACACCTTC	TRBD1	TRBJ1-2	TRBV7-8	14
CASSVGQNYGYTF	TGTGCCAGCAGCGTAGGGCAGAACTATGGCTACACCTTC	NA	TRBJ1-2	TRBV9	13
CASSPEINSNQPQHF	TGTGCCAGCTCACCAGAGATAAATAGCAATCAGCCCCAGCATTTT	NA	TRBJ1-5	TRBV18	15
CASSIEYRAQPQHF	TGTGCCAGTAGTATAGAATACAGGGCTCAGCCCCAGCATTTT	NA	TRBJ1-5	TRBV19	14
CASSDTGGLSPLHF	TGTGCCAGCAGCGACACAGGGGGCCTTTCACCCCTCCACTTT	TRBD1	TRBJ1-6	TRBV6-5	14
CASSPPGGTYNQPQHF	TGTGCCAGCAGCCCTCCTGGAGGGACCTACAATCAGCCCCAGCATTTT	NA	TRBJ1-5	TRBV2	16
CASSRELAGGYEQYF	TGTGCCAGCAGCCGAGAACTAGCGGGGGGCTACGAGCAGTACTTC	TRBD2	TRBJ2-7	TRBV7-9	15
CASSFKPGQGIKVKYF	TGTGCCAGCAGTTTCAAACCGGGACAGGGGATAAAAGTTAAGTACTTC	TRBD1	TRBJ2-7	TRBV27	16
CSVESLAGVYNEQFF	TGCAGCGTCGAATCACTAGCGGGAGTATACAATGAGCAGTTCTTC	TRBD2	TRBJ2-1	TRBV29-1	15
CASSSEQGRAFF	TGTGCCAGCTCATCGGAACAGGGTCGAGCTTTCTTT	NA	TRBJ1-1	TRBV18	12
CASRTGTVINQPQHF	TGTGCCAGCAGGACCGGGACAGTAATCAATCAGCCCCAGCATTTT	TRBD1	TRBJ1-5	TRBV6-1	15
CASSPEASRETQYF	TGTGCCAGCTCACCCGAGGCTAGCAGGGAGACCCAGTACTTC	NA	TRBJ2-5	TRBV18	14